This TCR beta chain stems from a study of Ad26.COV2.S vaccination and SARS-CoV-2 variants. Libraries were prepared by immunoSEQ multiplex PCR; TCRdb keeps only in-frame clonotypes and omits some of them. The repertoire holds approximately 400,000 clones, with roughly nine tenths as singletons. Study-wide results and limits: It was vaccine recipients, not placebo recipients, who had the higher spike-specific TCR breadth. Breadth of non-spike TCRs did not differ between vaccinees and placebo recipients.

Concerning this clone: The antigen is unknown.

Trimming took 0 bases from V and 6 from J, leaving 8 bases between them. The CDR3 extends over 13 amino acids. Germline CDR1 and CDR2: SGHVS and FNYEAQ. The sample in question was peripheral blood, obtained after recovery from COVID-19. V gene TRBV7-6 combines with J gene TRBJ1-2, with unresolved D. This TCR derives from a human donor who had recovered from COVID-19. The DNA for the CDR3 is TGTGCCAGCAGCTTAGCAGGGCAGAATGGCTACACCTTC. This translates into CASSLAGQNGYTF.